This TCR beta chain originates from a study of cytomegalovirus exposure and HLA in healthy donors. Study outcomes and limitations: A later analysis reported that several of the most significant clusters appeared to be linked to common viral pathogens, among them Epstein-Barr virus. As was reported, the classifier diagnosed cytomegalovirus status with high specificity and sensitivity.

Vbeta (60) and Jbeta (13) primers were used in the PCR. Sequencing was performed with immunoSEQ multiplex PCR; in TCRdb, only in-frame clones are kept and a portion is missing. The sample consists of 150,000 to 200,000 clones, 75% to 85% of them appearing once. The CDR3 has 14 amino acids. The V gene lost 4 bases and the J gene lost 0 bases, with 5 bases spanning the gap. Germline lookup yields CDR1 SGDLS and CDR2 YYNGEE. Details on this clone: The antigen remains unidentified.

The clonotype comes from a woman aged 45-59 years in good health and CMV-seronegative. The genes are TRBV9 and TRBJ2-6; D ambiguous. Sequenced material: PBMCs. Written as DNA, the CDR3 is TGTGCCAGCAGCTCTCGCTCTGGGGCCAACGTCCTGACTTTC. Translated, it gives CASSSRSGANVLTF.